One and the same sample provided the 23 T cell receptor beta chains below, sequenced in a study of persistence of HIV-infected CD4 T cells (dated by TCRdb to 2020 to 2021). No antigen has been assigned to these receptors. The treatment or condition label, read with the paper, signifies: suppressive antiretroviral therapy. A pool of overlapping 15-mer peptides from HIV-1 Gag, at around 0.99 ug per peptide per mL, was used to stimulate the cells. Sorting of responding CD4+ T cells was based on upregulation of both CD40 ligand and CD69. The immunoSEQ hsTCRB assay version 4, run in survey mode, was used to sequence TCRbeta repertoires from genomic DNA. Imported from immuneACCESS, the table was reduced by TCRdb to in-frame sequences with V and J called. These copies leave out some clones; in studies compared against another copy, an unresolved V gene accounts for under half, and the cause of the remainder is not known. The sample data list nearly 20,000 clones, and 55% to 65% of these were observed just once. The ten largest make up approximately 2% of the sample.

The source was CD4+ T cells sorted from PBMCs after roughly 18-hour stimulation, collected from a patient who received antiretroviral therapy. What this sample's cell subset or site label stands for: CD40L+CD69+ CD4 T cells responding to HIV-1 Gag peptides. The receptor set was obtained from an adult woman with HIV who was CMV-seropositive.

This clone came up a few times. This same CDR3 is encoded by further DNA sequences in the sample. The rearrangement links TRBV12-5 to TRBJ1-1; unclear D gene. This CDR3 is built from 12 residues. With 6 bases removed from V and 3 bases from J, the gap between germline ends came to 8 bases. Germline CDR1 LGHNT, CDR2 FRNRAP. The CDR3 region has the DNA TGTGCTAGTGGCCGTGGGGACACTGAAGCTTTCTTT. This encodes CASGRGDTEAFF.

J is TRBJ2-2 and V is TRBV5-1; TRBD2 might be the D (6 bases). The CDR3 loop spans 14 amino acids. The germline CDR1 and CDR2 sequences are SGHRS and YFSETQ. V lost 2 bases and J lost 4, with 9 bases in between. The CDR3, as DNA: TGCGCCAGCAGCTTCTCAGCGGGCACCGGGGAGCTGTTTTTT. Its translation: CASSFSAGTGELFF.

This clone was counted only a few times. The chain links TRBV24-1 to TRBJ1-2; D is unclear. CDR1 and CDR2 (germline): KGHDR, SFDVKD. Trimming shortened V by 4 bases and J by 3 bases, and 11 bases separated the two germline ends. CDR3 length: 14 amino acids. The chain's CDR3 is CATSEGGPDYGYTF. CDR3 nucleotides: TGTGCCACCAGTGAGGGTGGGCCCGACTATGGCTACACCTTC.

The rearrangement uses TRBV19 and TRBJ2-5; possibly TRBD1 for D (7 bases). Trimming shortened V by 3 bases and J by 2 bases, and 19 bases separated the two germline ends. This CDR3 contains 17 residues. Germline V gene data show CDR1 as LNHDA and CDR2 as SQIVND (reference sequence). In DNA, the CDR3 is TGTGCCAGTAGTATGAGGGGGGTACAGGGGCCGCAAGAGACCCAGTACTTC. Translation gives CASSMRGVQGPQETQYF.

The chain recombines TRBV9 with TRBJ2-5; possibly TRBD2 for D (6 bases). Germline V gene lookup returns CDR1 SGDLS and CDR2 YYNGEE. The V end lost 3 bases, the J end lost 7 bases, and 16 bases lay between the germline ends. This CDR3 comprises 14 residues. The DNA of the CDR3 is TGTGCCAGCAGCGCCCGCCAGGACGGGGGGACCCAGTACTTC. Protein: CASSARQDGGTQYF. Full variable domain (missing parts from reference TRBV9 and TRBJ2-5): DSGVTQTPKHLITATGQRVTLRCSPRSGDLSVYWYQQSLDQGLQFLIQYYNGEERAKGNILERFSAQQFPDLHSELNLSSLELGDSALYFCASSARQDGGTQYFGPGTRLLVL.

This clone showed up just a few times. CDR3 amino acids: CASSVGPGEGYGYTF. The CDR3 coding sequence is TGTGCCAGCAGCGTCGGCCCTGGCGAGGGCTATGGCTACACCTTC. The chain is built from TRBV7-3 and TRBJ1-2, with no clear D. This CDR3 region has 15 residues. Per germline, CDR1 SGHTA and CDR2 FQGTGA. Trimming pared 5 bases from V and 4 bases from J, leaving 17 bases between.

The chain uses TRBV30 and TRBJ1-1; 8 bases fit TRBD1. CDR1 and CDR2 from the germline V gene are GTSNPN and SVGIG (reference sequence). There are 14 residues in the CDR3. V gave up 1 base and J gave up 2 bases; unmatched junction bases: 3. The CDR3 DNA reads TGTGCCTGGAGTGCCAGGGGGCATAACACTGAAGCTTTCTTT. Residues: CAWSARGHNTEAFF.

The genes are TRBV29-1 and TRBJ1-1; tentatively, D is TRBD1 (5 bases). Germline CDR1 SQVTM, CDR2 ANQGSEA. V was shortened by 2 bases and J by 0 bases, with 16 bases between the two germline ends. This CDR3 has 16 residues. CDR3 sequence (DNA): TGCAGCGTTGAAAGATGGGGCAGAACCATGAACACTGAAGCTTTCTTT. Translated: CSVERWGRTMNTEAFF. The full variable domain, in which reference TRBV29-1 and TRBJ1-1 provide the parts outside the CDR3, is SAVISQKPSRDICQRGTSLTIQCQVDSQVTMMFWYRQQPGQSLTLIATANQGSEATYESGFVIDKFPISRPNLTFSTLTVSNMSPEDSSIYLCSVERWGRTMNTEAFFGQGTRLTVV.

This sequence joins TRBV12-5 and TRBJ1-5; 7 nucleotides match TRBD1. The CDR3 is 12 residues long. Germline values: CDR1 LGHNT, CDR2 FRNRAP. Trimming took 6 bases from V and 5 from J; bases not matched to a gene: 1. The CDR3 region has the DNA TGTGCTAGTGGGCAGGGGGATCAGCCCCAGCATTTT. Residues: CASGQGDQPQHF.

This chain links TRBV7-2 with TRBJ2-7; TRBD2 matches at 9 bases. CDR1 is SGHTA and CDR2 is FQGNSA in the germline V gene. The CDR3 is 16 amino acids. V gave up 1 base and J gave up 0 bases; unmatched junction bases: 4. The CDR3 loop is CASSLGLAGISYEQYF. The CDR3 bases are TGTGCCAGCAGCTTAGGCCTAGCGGGGATCTCCTACGAGCAGTACTTC.

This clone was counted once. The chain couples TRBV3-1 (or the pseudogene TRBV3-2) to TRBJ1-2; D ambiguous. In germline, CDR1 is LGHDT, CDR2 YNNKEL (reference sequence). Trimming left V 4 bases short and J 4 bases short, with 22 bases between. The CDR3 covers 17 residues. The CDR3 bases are TGTGCCAGCAGCCCCCTTGGGATTCCGCAGAGGCCCTATGGCTACACCTTC. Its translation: CASSPLGIPQRPYGYTF.

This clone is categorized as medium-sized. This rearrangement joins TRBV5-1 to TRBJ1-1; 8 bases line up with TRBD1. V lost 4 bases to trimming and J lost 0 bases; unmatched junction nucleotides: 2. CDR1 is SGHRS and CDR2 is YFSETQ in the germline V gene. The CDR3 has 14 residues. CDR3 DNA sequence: TGCGCCAGCAGCACGGGACAGGTGAACACTGAAGCTTTCTTT. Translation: CASSTGQVNTEAFF.

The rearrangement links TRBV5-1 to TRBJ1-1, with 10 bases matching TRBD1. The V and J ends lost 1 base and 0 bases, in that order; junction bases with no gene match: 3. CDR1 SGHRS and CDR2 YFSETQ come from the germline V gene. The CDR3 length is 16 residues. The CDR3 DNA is TGCGCCAGCAGCTTGCGGACAGGGGGTATGAACACTGAAGCTTTCTTT. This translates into CASSLRTGGMNTEAFF.

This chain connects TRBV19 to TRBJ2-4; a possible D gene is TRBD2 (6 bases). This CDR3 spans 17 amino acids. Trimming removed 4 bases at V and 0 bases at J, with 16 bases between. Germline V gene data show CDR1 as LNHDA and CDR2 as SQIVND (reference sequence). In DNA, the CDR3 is TGTGCCAGTAGTAATCGCGGGGTCAGCGTAGCCAAAAACATTCAGTACTTC. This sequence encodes CASSNRGVSVAKNIQYF. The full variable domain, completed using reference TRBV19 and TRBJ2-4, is DGGITQSPKYLFRKEGQNVTLSCEQNLNHDAMYWYRQDPGQGLRLIYYSQIVNDFQKGDIAEGYSVSREKKESFPLTVTSAQKNPTAFYLCASSNRGVSVAKNIQYFGAGTRLSVL.

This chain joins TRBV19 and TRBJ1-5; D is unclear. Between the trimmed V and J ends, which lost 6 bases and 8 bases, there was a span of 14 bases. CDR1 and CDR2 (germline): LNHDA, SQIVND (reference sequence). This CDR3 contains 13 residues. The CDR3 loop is CASRAELREPQHF. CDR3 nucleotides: TGTGCCAGTAGGGCCGAGCTTCGTGAGCCCCAGCATTTT.

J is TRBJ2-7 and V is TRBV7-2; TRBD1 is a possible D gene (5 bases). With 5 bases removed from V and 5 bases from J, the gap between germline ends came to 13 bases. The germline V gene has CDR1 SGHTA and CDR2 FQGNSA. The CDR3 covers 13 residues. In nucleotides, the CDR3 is TGTGCCAGCAGCGTGAACAGGATGAACGAGCAGTACGTC. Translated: CASSVNRMNEQYV.

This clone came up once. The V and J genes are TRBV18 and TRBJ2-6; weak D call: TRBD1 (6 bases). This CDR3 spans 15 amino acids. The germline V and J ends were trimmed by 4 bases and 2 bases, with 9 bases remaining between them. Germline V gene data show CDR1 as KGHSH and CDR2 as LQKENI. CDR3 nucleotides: TGTGCCAGCTCACTGAGGACAGCTGGGGCCAACGTCCTGACTTTC. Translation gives CASSLRTAGANVLTF.

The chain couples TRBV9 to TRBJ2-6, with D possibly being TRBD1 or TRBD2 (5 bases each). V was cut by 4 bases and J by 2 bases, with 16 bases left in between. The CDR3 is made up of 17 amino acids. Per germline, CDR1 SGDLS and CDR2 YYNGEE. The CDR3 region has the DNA TGTGCCAGCAGCCTCGAGGGGTTACGCCCTGGGGCCAACGTCCTGACTTTC. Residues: CASSLEGLRPGANVLTF.

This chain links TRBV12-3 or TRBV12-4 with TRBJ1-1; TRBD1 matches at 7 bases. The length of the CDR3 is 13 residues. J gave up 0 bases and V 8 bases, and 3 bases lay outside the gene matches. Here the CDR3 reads CASSGQLNTEAFF. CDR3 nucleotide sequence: TGTGCCAGCTCGGGACAGCTGAACACTGAAGCTTTCTTT.

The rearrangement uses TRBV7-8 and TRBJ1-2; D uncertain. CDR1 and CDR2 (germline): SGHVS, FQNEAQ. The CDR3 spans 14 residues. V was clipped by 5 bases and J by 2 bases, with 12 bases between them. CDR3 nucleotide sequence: TGTGCCAGCAGCCCTCAGAGCCAGAACTATGGCTACACCTTC. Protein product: CASSPQSQNYGYTF.

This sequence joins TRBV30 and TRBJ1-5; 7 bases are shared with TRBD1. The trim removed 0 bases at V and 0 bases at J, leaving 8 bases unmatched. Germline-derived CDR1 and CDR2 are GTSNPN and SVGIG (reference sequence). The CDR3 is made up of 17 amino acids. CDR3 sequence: CAWSVQGGFNSNQPQHF. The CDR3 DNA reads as TGTGCCTGGAGTGTCCAGGGGGGGTTCAATAGCAATCAGCCCCAGCATTTT. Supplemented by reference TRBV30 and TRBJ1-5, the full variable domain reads SQTIHQWPATLVQPVGSPLSLECTVEGTSNPNLYWYRQAAGRGLQLLFYSVGIGQISSEVPQNLSASRPQDRQFILSSKKLLLSDSGFYLCAWSVQGGFNSNQPQHFGDGTRLSIL.

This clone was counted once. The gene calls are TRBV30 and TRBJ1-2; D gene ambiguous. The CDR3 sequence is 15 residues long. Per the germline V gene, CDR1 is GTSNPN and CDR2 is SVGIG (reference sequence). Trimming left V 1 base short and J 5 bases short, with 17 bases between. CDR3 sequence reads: CAWSGRTGPAYGYTF. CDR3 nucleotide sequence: TGTGCCTGGAGTGGACGGACCGGCCCTGCGTATGGCTACACCTTC.

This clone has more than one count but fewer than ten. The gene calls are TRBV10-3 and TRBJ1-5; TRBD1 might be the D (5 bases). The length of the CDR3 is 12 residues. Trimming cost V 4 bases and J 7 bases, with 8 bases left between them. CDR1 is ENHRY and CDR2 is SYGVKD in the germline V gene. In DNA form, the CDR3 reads TGTGCCATCAGTGGGAGGGGCCAGCCCCAGCATTTT. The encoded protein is CAISGRGQPQHF.